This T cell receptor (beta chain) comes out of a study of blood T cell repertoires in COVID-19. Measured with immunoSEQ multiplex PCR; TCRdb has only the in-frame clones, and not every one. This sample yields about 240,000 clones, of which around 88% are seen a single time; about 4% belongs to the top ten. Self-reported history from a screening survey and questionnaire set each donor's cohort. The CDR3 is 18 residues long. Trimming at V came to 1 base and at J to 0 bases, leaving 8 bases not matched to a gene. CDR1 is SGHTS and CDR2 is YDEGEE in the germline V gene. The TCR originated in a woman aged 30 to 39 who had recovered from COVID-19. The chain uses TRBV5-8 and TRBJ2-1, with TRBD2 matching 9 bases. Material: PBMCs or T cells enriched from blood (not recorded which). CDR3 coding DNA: TGTGCCAGCAGCTTGTTGCCTAGCGGGATTAACTCCTACAATGAGCAGTTCTTC. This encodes CASSLLPSGINSYNEQFF.